This T cell receptor (beta chain) appears in the sequencing data of a study of blood T cell repertoires in COVID-19. Study information: Donors in the United States, Italy and Spain gave samples during acute or convalescent COVID-19.

Participants' own reports of clinical history determined their cohort assignment. The germline gives CDR1 LNHDA, CDR2 SQIVND (reference sequence). V lost 1 base and J lost 4; bases outside the gene matches: 7. The CDR3 runs to 16 residues. TCRdb keeps only in-frame clones here, not all; method: immunoSEQ multiplex PCR. The sample lists approximately 200,000 clones, 85% to 90% occurring once. The clonotype comes from a woman between 18 and 30 years old in a cohort exposed to, infected with or recovered from COVID-19 (not recorded which). The chain joins TRBV19 to TRBJ1-2, with TRBD1 matching 9 bases. Input material: PBMCs or T cells enriched from blood (not recorded which). CDR3 DNA: TGTGCCAGTAGTATAGCTGGGACAGGGCCCACCTATGGCTACACCTTC. Its protein product is CASSIAGTGPTYGYTF.